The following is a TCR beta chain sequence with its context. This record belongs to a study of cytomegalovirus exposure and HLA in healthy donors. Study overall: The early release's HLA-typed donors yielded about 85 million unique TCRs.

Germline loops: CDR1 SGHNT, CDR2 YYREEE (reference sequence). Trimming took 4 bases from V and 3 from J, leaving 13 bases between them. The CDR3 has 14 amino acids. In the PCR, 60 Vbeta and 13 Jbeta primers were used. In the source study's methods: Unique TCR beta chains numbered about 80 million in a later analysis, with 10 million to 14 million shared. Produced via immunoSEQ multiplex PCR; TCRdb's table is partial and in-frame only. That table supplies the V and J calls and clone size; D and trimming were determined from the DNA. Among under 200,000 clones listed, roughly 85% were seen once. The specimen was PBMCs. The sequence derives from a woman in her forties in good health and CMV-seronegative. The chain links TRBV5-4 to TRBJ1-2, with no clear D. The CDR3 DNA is TGTGCCAGCAGCCCCCCGGAGGGTTACTATGGCTACACCTTC. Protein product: CASSPPEGYYGYTF.